Given below is one T cell receptor (beta chain) in context. The CDR3 loop spans 13 amino acids. Germline CDR1 reads SGHRS; CDR2 reads YFSETQ. V was clipped by 1 base and J by 5 bases, with 4 bases between them. These data belong to a study of blood T cell repertoires in COVID-19. In the study overall: The cDNA or gDNA used as material had been derived from T cells, B-cell-depleted T cells, or PBMCs.

Original analysis: Estimation of nucleated cell counts relied on the amplification of reference gene primers. Clones were read by immunoSEQ multiplex PCR, and TCRdb kept only the in-frame ones, dropping some. Clone size and V and J calls were adopted from that table, with D and trimming inferred from the DNA. This repertoire shows some 160,000 clones, 75% to 85% found once; its top ten account for about 5%. This receptor was taken from a woman aged 50 to 65 with acute or convalescent COVID-19. This chain uses TRBV5-1 with TRBJ1-6; D is uncertain. Sequencing was performed on peripheral blood. The DNA of the CDR3 is TGCGCCAGCAGCTTGACGGATAATTCACCCCTCCACTTT. Protein sequence: CASSLTDNSPLHF. The full variable domain, rest sourced from reference TRBV5-1 and TRBJ1-6, is KAGVTQTPRYLIKTRGQQVTLSCSPISGHRSVSWYQQTPGQGLQFLFEYFSETQRNKGNFPGRFSGRQFSNSRSEMNVSTLELGDSALYLCASSLTDNSPLHFGNGTRLTVT.